This record looks at one T cell receptor (beta chain) sequence and its context. This clone's antigen is unknown. No clone much larger than this one lies a single base away; base qualities are absent. The data were taken from a study of blood T cell repertoires in COVID-19 (dated by TCRdb to about 2020). Concerning the study at large: Collaborator samples came from the United States, Italy and Spain and covered acute and convalescent phases of COVID-19. The samples were drawn from the first 160 participants of the ongoing ImmuneRACE study and from roughly 1,300 subjects provided by 6 global collaborators. A freely available public database, intended as a resource for researchers studying the immune response to SARS-CoV-2, is where the repertoires were released. Where HLA class I and class II types were available, the types were taken from metadata supplied by the sample provider, not from assay-based typing. The dataset comprised deeply sampled blood TCRbeta repertoires from subjects exposed to, actively infected with, or recovered from COVID-19. Sample metadata almost always included a de-identified subject ID, COVID-19 status, age in years and sex. The prospective study material was composed of cDNA or gDNA derived from T cells, B-cell-depleted T cells, or PBMCs. The full study reports these points: Clinical and demographic metadata were provided uncurated, with the amount varying by source and participant.

Participants in the prospective study were aged about 18 to 90 years, lived in more than 20 United States geographic areas, and enrolled through a virtual design. To assign participants to cohorts, the prospective study relied on clinical history that participants themselves reported in a screening survey and a study questionnaire. Recovered participants in ImmuneRACE Cohort 3 were defined as having two consecutive negative NP/OP PCR tests, clearance from a healthcare professional, or resolution of symptoms. Mobile phlebotomists in the prospective study collected whole blood, serum and a nasopharyngeal or oropharyngeal swab from every participant. Participants in the prospective study had the option to provide additional blood draws and questionnaires over a 2-month period. Prospective study blood samples were shipped either frozen or at room temperature before DNA extraction. TCRbeta CDR3 regions were amplified from genomic DNA using the immunoSEQ Assay, a bias-controlled multiplex PCR. As for the original processing: The number of nucleated cells in each sample was estimated by amplification of reference gene primers within the assay. To quantify the absolute abundance of each unique TCRbeta CDR3 rearrangement, sequence reads were collapsed and filtered. Productive Simpson clonality was computed per sample as the square root of Simpson's diversity index over productive rearrangements. Not all clones reach the TCRdb copy of this immuneACCESS table, which keeps in-frame sequences only. Checked studies attribute under half of the gap to unresolved V genes and leave the rest unexplained. V and J calls and clone size are those listed in that table; D and trimming were worked out from the DNA. In this sample the table shows some 490,000 clones, around nine tenths of which occur a single time. The ten biggest clones cover 6.5% to 9.5% of the sample.

The CDR3 contains 15 residues, cysteine and phenylalanine counted. CDR3 DNA only is kept here, 45 bases in frame from base 1. V is trimmed back by 11 bases and J by 8 bases, and the junction contains 11 bases that no gene match accounts for. Based on the germline V gene, the CDR1 and CDR2 sequences are SGHAT and FQNNGV. The V and J genes are TRBV11-2 and TRBJ2-1, with 14 junctional bases fitting TRBD2. This sequence originates from a woman aged 60-75 years who had recovered from COVID-19. The sample was PBMCs or T cells enriched from blood (not recorded which). CDR3 loop: CASGYGTSGGDEQFF. DNA sequence: TGTGCCTCGGGGTACGGGACTAGCGGGGGAGATGAGCAGTTCTTC.